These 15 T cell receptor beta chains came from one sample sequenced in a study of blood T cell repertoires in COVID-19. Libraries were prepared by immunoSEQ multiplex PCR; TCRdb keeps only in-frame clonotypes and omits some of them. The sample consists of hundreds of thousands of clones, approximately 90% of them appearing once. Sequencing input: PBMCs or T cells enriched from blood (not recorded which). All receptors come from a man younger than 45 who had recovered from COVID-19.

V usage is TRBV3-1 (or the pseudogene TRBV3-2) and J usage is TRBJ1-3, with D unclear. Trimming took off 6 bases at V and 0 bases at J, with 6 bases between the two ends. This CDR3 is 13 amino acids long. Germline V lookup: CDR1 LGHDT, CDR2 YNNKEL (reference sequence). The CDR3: CASSDFSGNTIYF. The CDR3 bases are TGTGCCAGCAGTGACTTCTCTGGAAACACCATATATTTT.

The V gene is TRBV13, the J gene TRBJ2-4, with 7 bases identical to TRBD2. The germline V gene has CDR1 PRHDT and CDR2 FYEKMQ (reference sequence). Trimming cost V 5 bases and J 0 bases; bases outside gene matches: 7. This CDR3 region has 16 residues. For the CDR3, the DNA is TGTGCCAGCAGCACTAGCGAAAACCTAGCCAAAAACATTCAGTACTTC. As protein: CASSTSENLAKNIQYF.

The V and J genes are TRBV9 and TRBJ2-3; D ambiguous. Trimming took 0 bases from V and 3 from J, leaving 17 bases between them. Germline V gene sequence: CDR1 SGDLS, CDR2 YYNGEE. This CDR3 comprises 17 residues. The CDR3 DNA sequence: TGTGCCAGCAGCGTAGATACGCGTAGGAGTTTTACAGATACGCAGTATTTT. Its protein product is CASSVDTRRSFTDTQYF.

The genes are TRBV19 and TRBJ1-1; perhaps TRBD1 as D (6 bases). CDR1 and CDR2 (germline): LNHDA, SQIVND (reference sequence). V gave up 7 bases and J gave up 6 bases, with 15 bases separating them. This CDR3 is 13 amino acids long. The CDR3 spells CASKIGQLAEAFF. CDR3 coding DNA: TGTGCCAGTAAGATAGGACAGCTCGCTGAAGCTTTCTTT.

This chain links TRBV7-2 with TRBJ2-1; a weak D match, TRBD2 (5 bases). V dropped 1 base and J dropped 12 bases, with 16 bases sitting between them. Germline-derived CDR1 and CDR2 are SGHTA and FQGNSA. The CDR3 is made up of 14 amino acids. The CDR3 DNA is TGTGCCAGCAGCTTAGGAGGCGGAGGCGTTGTGCAGTTCTTC. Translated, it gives CASSLGGGGVVQFF.

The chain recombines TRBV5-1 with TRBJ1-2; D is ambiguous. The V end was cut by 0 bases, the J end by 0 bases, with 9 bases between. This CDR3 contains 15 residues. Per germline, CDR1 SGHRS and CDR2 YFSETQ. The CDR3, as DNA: TGCGCCAGCAGCTTGGCCGGAGGGACTAACTATGGCTACACCTTC. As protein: CASSLAGGTNYGYTF. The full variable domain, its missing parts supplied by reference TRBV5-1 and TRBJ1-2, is KAGVTQTPRYLIKTRGQQVTLSCSPISGHRSVSWYQQTPGQGLQFLFEYFSETQRNKGNFPGRFSGRQFSNSRSEMNVSTLELGDSALYLCASSLAGGTNYGYTFGSGTRLTVV.

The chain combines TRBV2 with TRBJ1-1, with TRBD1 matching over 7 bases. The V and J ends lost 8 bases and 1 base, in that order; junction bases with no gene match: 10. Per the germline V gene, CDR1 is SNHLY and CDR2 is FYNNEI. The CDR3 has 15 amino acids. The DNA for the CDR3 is TGTGCCAGCGGTTCACAGGGGCTTCGGAACACTGAAGCTTTCTTT. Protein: CASGSQGLRNTEAFF. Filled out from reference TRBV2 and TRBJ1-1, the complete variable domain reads EPEVTQTPSHQVTQMGQEVILRCVPISNHLYFYWYRQILGQKVEFLVSFYNNEISEKSEIFDDQFSVERPDGSNFTLKIRSTKLEDSAMYFCASGSQGLRNTEAFFGQGTRLTVV.

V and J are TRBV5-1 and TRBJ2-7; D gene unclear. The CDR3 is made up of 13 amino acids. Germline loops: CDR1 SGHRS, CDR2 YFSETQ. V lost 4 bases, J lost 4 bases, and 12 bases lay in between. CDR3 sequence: CASSPLNSYEQYF. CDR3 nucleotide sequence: TGCGCCAGCAGCCCCCTTAATTCGTACGAGCAGTACTTC.

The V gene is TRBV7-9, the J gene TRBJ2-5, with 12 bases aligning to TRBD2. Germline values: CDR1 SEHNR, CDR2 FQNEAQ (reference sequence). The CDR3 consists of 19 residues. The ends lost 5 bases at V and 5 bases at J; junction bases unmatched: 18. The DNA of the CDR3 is TGTGCCAGCAGCCCGACACCTGGGGCTAGCGGGAGGGCCCGGGAGACCCAGTACTTC. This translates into CASSPTPGASGRARETQYF.

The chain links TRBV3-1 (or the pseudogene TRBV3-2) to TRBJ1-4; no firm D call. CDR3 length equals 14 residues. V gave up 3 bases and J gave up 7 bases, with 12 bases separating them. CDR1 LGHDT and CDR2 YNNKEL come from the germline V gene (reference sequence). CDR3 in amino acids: CASSQPERGEKLFF. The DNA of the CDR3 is TGTGCCAGCAGCCAGCCAGAGCGAGGTGAAAAACTGTTTTTT.

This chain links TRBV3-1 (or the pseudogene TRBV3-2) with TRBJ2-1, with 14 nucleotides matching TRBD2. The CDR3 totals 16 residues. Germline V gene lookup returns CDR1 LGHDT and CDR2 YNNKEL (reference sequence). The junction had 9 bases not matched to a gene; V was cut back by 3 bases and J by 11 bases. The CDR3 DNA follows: TGTGCCAGCAGCCAGATGGGGACTAGCGGGAGTTGGAAGCAGTTCTTC. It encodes CASSQMGTSGSWKQFF.

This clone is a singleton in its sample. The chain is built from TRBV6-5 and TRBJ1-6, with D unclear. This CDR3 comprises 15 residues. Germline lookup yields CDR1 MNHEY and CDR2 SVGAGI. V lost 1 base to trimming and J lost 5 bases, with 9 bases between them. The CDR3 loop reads CASSYFLRDNSPLHF. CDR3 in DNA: TGTGCCAGCAGTTACTTTCTTAGAGATAATTCACCCCTCCACTTT.

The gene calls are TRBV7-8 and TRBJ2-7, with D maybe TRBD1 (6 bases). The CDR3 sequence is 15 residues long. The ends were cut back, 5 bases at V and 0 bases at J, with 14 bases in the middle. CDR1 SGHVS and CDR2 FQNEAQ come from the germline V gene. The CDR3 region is CASSPGHPRSYEQYF. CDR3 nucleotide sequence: TGTGCCAGCAGCCCGGGACACCCACGCTCCTACGAGCAGTACTTC.

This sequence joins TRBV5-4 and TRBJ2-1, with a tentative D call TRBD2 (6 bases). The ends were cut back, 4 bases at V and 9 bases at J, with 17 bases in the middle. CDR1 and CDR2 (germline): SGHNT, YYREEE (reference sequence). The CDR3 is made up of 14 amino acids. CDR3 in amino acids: CASSPEPGVTEQFF. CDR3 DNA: TGTGCCAGCAGCCCCGAGCCGGGAGTCACTGAGCAGTTCTTC.

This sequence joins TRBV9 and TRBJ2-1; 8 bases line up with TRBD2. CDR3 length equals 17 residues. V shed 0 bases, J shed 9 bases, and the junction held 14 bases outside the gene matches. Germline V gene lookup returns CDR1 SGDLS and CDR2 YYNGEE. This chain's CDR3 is CASSVGRSGSDVGEQFF. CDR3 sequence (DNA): TGTGCCAGCAGCGTAGGAAGAAGCGGGAGCGACGTGGGTGAGCAGTTCTTC.